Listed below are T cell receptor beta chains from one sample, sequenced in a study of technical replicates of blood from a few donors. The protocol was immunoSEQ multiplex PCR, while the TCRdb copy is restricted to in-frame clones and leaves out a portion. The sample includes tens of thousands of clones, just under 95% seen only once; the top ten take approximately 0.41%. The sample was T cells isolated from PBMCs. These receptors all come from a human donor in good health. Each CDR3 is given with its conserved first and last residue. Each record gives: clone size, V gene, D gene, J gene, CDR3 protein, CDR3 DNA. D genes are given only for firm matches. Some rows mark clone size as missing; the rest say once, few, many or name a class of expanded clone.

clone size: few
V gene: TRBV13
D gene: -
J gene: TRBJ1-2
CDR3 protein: CASSLPGAGYTF
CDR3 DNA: TGTGCCAGCAGCTTACCAGGGGCGGGCTACACCTTC

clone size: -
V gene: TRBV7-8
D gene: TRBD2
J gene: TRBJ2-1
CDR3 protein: CASSVGLAGVIDEQFF
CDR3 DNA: TGTGCCAGCAGCGTCGGACTAGCGGGAGTTATAGATGAGCAGTTCTTC

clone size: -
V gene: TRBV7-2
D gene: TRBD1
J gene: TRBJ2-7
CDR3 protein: CASSRPGQFHEQYF
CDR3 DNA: TGTGCCAGCAGCCGACCGGGACAGTTCCACGAGCAGTACTTC

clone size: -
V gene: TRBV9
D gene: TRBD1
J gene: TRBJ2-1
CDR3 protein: CASSPDRQGWNEQFF
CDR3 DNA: TGTGCCAGCAGCCCAGATCGACAGGGGTGGAATGAGCAGTTCTTC

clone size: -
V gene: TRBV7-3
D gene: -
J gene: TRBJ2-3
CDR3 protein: CASSSPDLPDTQYF
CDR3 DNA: TGTGCCAGCAGCTCCCCGGACTTACCAGATACGCAGTATTTT

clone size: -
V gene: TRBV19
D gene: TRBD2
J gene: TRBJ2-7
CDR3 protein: CASSQGLVYEQYF
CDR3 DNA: TGTGCCAGTAGCCAAGGACTAGTTTACGAGCAGTACTTC

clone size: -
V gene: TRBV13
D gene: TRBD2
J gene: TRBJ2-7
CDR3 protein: CASSLGLASVSSYEQYF
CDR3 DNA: TGTGCCAGCAGCTTAGGACTAGCGAGTGTTAGCTCCTACGAGCAGTACTTC

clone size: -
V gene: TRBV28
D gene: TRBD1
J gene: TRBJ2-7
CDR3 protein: CASSLLGQGVNEQYF
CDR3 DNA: TGTGCCAGCAGTTTATTAGGACAGGGAGTTAACGAGCAGTACTTC

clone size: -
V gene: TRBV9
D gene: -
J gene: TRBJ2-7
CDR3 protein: CASSGGQSSYEQYF
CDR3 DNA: TGTGCCAGCTCTGGCGGACAGAGCTCCTACGAGCAGTACTTC

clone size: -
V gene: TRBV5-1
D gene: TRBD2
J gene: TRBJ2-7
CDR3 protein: CASSRGSLGSGSSYEQYF
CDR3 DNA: TGCGCCAGCAGCCGGGGATCCCTAGGGAGCGGGAGCTCCTACGAGCAGTACTTC

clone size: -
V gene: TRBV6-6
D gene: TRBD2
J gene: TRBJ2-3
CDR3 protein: CASSRRLAGAGDTQYF
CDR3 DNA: TGTGCCAGCAGCCGCCGACTAGCGGGAGCGGGGGATACGCAGTATTTT

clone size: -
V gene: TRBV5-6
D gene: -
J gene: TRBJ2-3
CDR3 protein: CASSLGRTGGYTDTQYF
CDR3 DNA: TGTGCCAGCAGCTTGGGACGCACAGGCGGCTACACAGATACGCAGTATTTT

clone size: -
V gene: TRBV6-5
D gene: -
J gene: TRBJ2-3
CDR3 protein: CASSPSPSDTQYF
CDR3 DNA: TGTGCCAGCAGCCCCAGTCCGTCAGATACGCAGTATTTT

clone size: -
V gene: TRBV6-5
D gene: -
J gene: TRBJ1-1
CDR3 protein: CASSYSQNTEAFF
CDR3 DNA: TGTGCCAGCAGTTACTCACAGAACACTGAAGCTTTCTTT

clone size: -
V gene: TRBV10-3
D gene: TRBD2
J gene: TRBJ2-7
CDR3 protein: CAISESSSGRHLYEQYF
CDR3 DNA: TGTGCCATCAGTGAGTCAAGTAGCGGGAGGCATTTATACGAGCAGTACTTC

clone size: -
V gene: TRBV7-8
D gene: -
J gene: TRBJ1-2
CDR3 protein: CASSRGQLDYGYTF
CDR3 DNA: TGTGCCAGCAGCCGAGGACAGTTGGACTATGGCTACACCTTC

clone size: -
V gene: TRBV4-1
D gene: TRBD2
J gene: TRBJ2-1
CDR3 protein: CASSPRLADSYNEQFF
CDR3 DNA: TGCGCCAGCAGCCCGAGACTAGCGGACTCCTACAATGAGCAGTTCTTC

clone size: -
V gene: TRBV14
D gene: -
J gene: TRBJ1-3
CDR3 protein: CASSPVQNTIYF
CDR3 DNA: TGTGCCAGCAGCCCCGTACAAAACACCATATATTTT

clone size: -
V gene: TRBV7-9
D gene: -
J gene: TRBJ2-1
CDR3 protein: CASSVGHLYNEQFF
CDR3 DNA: TGTGCCAGCAGCGTGGGACATCTCTACAATGAGCAGTTCTTC

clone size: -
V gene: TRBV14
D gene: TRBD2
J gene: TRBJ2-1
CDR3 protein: CASSQGAGTSGIVKFF
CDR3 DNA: TGTGCCAGCAGCCAAGGGGCCGGGACTAGCGGGATAGTGAAGTTCTTC

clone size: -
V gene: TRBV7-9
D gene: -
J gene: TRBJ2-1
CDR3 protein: CASSEARPSYNEQFF
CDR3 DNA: TGTGCCAGCAGCGAGGCGCGGCCGTCCTACAATGAGCAGTTCTTC

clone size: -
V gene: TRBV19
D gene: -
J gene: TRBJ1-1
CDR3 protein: CASSIGPGGTEAFF
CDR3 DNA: TGTGCCAGTAGTATAGGTCCAGGCGGGACTGAAGCTTTCTTT

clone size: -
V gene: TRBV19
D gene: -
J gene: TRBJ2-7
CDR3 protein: CASSVEASYEQYF
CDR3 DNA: TGTGCCAGTAGTGTGGAGGCCTCCTACGAGCAGTACTTC

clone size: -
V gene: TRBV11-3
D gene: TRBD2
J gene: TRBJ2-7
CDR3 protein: CASSLDRAGGPGSYEQYF
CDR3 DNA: TGTGCCAGCAGCTTAGACCGAGCGGGAGGGCCTGGAAGCTACGAGCAGTACTTC

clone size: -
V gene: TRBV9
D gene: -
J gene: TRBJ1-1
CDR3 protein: CASSAVGTETAFNTEAFF
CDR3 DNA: TGTGCCAGCAGCGCCGTAGGTACCGAGACAGCTTTTAACACTGAAGCTTTCTTT

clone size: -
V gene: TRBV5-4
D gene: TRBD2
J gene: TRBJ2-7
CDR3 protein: CASSAGGYEQYF
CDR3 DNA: TGTGCCAGCAGCGCGGGAGGCTACGAGCAGTACTTC

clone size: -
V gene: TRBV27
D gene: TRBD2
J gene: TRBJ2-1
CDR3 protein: CASCEREGVHNEQFF
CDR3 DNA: TGTGCCAGCTGCGAGCGGGAGGGCGTTCACAATGAGCAGTTCTTC